The clone carrying this T cell receptor (beta chain) showed up just a few times. Sequencing used immunoSEQ multiplex PCR; TCRdb keeps in-frame clones, though not all of them. The sample comprises under 500,000 clones, roughly nine tenths of which are singletons, and approximately 2% rests with the top ten. The record originates from a study of blood T cell repertoires in COVID-19. Across the study: PBMCs, B-cell-depleted T cells, or T cells provided the cDNA or gDNA that made up the material.

This study enrolled people aged about 18 to 100 from about two dozen US geographic areas. Germline assignment: CDR1 GTSNPN and CDR2 SVGIG (reference sequence). V was clipped by 1 base and J by 2 bases, with 12 bases between them. The CDR3 has 14 residues. The chain has TRBV30 and TRBJ2-7, with a weak D call TRBD1 (6 bases). This clonotype was sampled from a woman aged 18 to 35 with acute COVID-19. Sample: PBMCs or T cells enriched from blood (not recorded which). The CDR3 DNA reads as TGTGCCTGGAGTGACCAACAGGGAACCTACGAGCAGTACTTC. It encodes CAWSDQQGTYEQYF.